The 20 T cell receptor beta chains in this list originate from one sample, sequenced in a study of blood T cell repertoires in COVID-19. The data were produced by immunoSEQ multiplex PCR, yet TCRdb's version contains in-frame clones alone and is incomplete. This repertoire shows roughly 130,000 clones, roughly 84% found once; its top ten account for around 12%. The sample was peripheral blood. The receptors come from a woman aged 25 to 45 who had recovered from COVID-19.

This clone has only a few counts. The gene calls are TRBV12-3 or TRBV12-4 and TRBJ1-1; D not resolved. Trimming cost V 7 bases and J 4 bases, with 13 bases left between them. CDR3 size: 13 residues. CDR3 DNA: TGTGCCAGCACCCTCGGGATTTCCACTGAAGCTTTCTTT. This codes for CASTLGISTEAFF.

The chain is built from TRBV10-3 and TRBJ2-2; TRBD2 aligns across 11 bases. Germline V lookup: CDR1 ENHRY, CDR2 SYGVKD. J lost 0 bases, V lost 4 bases, and 7 bases had no gene match. The CDR3 loop spans 18 amino acids. The CDR3 reads CAISARLAGTTNTGELFF. CDR3 DNA sequence: TGTGCCATCAGTGCGAGACTAGCGGGAACAACGAACACCGGGGAGCTGTTTTTT.

The CDR3 region is CASSTSLERADTQYF. The CDR3 bases are TGTGCCAGCAGCACTTCACTAGAGAGGGCAGATACGCAGTATTTT. V usage is TRBV5-4 and J usage is TRBJ2-3, with D possibly matching TRBD2 (5 bases). This CDR3 spans 15 amino acids. Looked up from germline, CDR1 is SGHNT and CDR2 is YYREEE (reference sequence). With 4 bases removed from V and 4 bases from J, the gap between germline ends came to 16 bases.

The V and J genes are TRBV23-1 and TRBJ1-6; 7 bases align to TRBD1. Being an ORF, TRBV23-1 has a function that is uncertain. The CDR3 contains 14 residues. With V trimmed by 11 bases and J by 6 bases, 10 bases remained unmatched. The CDR3: CAGQDGQVNSPLHF. The CDR3 bases are TGCGCCGGCCAAGACGGACAGGTTAATTCACCCCTCCACTTT.

The gene calls are TRBV7-3 and TRBJ2-3; 7 bases line up with TRBD2. The CDR3 consists of 15 residues. V lost 5 bases to trimming and J lost 1 base; unmatched junction nucleotides: 6. The germline CDR1 and CDR2 sequences are SGHTA and FQGTGA. The CDR3 region has the DNA TGTGCCAGCAGCGGATGGGCGGGGGGCACAGATACGCAGTATTTT. As protein: CASSGWAGGTDTQYF.

The rearrangement joins TRBV11-3 to TRBJ2-3; 8 bases align to TRBD2. The length of the CDR3 is 16 residues. The V and J ends lost 3 bases and 4 bases, in that order; junction bases with no gene match: 9. Germline CDR1 SGHNT, CDR2 YENEEA. The CDR3 sequence: CASSFSGLVGPDTQYF. CDR3 nucleotide sequence: TGTGCCAGCAGCTTTTCGGGACTAGTCGGACCAGATACGCAGTATTTT.

The chain links TRBV12-3 or TRBV12-4 to TRBJ2-1, with a tentative D call TRBD1 (6 bases). CDR3 length equals 12 residues. Between the trimmed V and J ends, which lost 5 bases and 7 bases, there was a span of 9 bases. Here the CDR3 DNA reads TGTGCCAGCAGTCGACAGGCAAATGAGCAGTTCTTC. It yields the protein CASSRQANEQFF.

The J gene is TRBJ2-3, the V gene TRBV5-6, with TRBD1 identical over 7 bases. The V segment lost 4 bases and the J segment 10 bases; nucleotides outside the gene matches: 9. The CDR3 covers 13 residues. Germline V gives CDR1 SGHDT, CDR2 YYEEEE. The CDR3 loop is CASSRRSDRAQYF. The CDR3 coding sequence is TGTGCCAGCAGCCGACGAAGTGACAGGGCGCAGTATTTT. The entire variable domain, with the rest obtained from reference TRBV5-6 and TRBJ2-3, is as follows: DAGVTQSPTHLIKTRGQQVTLRCSPKSGHDTVSWYQQALGQGPQFIFQYYEEEERQRGNFPDRFSGHQFPNYSSELNVNALLLGDSALYLCASSRRSDRAQYFGPGTRLTVL.

The chain joins TRBV29-1 to TRBJ2-1, with 9 bases that match TRBD2. The CDR3 extends over 16 amino acids. Unmatched junction bases numbered 18, after V lost 6 bases and J lost 9 bases. The V gene's germline CDR1 is SQVTM and CDR2 ANQGSEA. The CDR3 DNA reads TGCAGCGTCCAGGAGGTAGCTAGCGGGAAAGTAAGTGAGCAGTTCTTC. Protein: CSVQEVASGKVSEQFF.

V is TRBV2 and J is TRBJ1-1; maybe TRBD1 (6 bases). The CDR3 extends over 13 amino acids. Germline lookup yields CDR1 SNHLY and CDR2 FYNNEI. Between the trimmed V and J ends, which lost 0 bases and 9 bases, there was a span of 11 bases. CDR3: CASSEALQGKAFF. The CDR3 DNA reads as TGTGCCAGCAGTGAAGCGCTCCAGGGGAAAGCTTTCTTT.

This clone has only one observation. The V and J genes are TRBV7-6 and TRBJ1-6; D is unclear. V lost 5 bases and J lost 8, with 10 bases in between. Germline lookup yields CDR1 SGHVS and CDR2 FNYEAQ. The CDR3 has 13 residues. The CDR3 spells CASSLDTDSPLHF. The CDR3 bases are TGTGCCAGCAGCCTCGACACCGATTCACCCCTCCACTTT. Looking up the rest from reference TRBV7-6 and TRBJ1-6 gives the full variable domain: GAGVSQSPRYKVTKRGQDVALRCDPISGHVSLYWYRQALGQGPEFLTYFNYEAQQDKSGLPNDRFSAERPEGSISTLTIQRTEQRDSAMYRCASSLDTDSPLHFGNGTRLTVT.

The chain joins TRBV7-3 to TRBJ2-1, with a weak D call TRBD2 (5 bases). Germline V gene data show CDR1 as SGHTA and CDR2 as FQGTGA. CDR3 length equals 13 residues. V was trimmed by 10 bases and J by 4 bases, leaving 14 bases between them. CDR3 nucleotides: TGTGCCACTTCAACGGGGTCATACAATGAGCAGTTCTTC. It translates to CATSTGSYNEQFF.

J is TRBJ1-2 and V is TRBV7-8; D remains unclear. Trimming pared 5 bases from V and 4 bases from J, leaving 14 bases between. This CDR3 spans 14 amino acids. Germline V gives CDR1 SGHVS, CDR2 FQNEAQ. CDR3 sequence: CASSRIGMGYGYTF. In nucleotides, the CDR3 is TGTGCCAGCAGCCGAATCGGGATGGGCTATGGCTACACCTTC.

The J gene is TRBJ2-1, the V gene TRBV3-1 (or the pseudogene TRBV3-2), with 9 bases that match TRBD1. From germline, CDR1 is LGHDT and CDR2 YNNKEL (reference sequence). The CDR3 length is 14 residues. V gave up 1 base and J gave up 8 bases; unmatched junction bases: 3. The CDR3: CASSQGQGDDEQFF. The CDR3 nucleotides read TGTGCCAGCAGCCAAGGACAGGGGGACGATGAGCAGTTCTTC.

V and J are TRBV12-3 or TRBV12-4 and TRBJ2-7; 8 bases are shared with TRBD1. V shed 6 bases and J 6 bases; nucleotides not matched to a gene: 7. CDR3 length equals 13 residues. The CDR3 region is CASSRDRSSEQYF. Here the CDR3 DNA reads TGTGCCAGCAGCCGGGACAGGTCTTCCGAGCAGTACTTC.

V and J are TRBV6-4 and TRBJ2-2, with TRBD1 identical over 9 bases. The CDR3 consists of 17 residues. Trimming cost V 0 bases and J 2 bases; bases outside gene matches: 4. Germline CDR1 reads MRHNA; CDR2 reads SNTAGT. CDR3 region: CASSDSKGQGNTGELFF. Here the CDR3 DNA reads TGTGCCAGCAGTGACTCGAAGGGACAGGGAAACACCGGGGAGCTGTTTTTT.

The rearrangement links TRBV19 to TRBJ1-1, with 9 bases fitting TRBD1. CDR3 length equals 15 residues. V dropped 6 bases and J dropped 4; count of bases not matched to a gene: 9. CDR1 and CDR2 from the germline V gene are LNHDA and SQIVND (reference sequence). The CDR3 reads CASSPRTGEATEAFF. CDR3 nucleotides: TGTGCCAGTAGCCCCCGGACAGGGGAGGCCACTGAAGCTTTCTTT.

The J gene is TRBJ2-6, the V gene TRBV29-1; no reliable D call. The germline V gene encodes CDR1 SQVTM and CDR2 ANQGSEA. This CDR3 comprises 13 residues. Trimming cost V 4 bases and J 0 bases, with 4 bases left between them. This CDR3 is CSVAVSGANVLTF. In DNA form, the CDR3 reads TGCAGCGTTGCCGTCTCTGGGGCCAACGTCCTGACTTTC. Combining the CDR3 with reference TRBV29-1 and TRBJ2-6 gives the whole variable domain SAVISQKPSRDICQRGTSLTIQCQVDSQVTMMFWYRQQPGQSLTLIATANQGSEATYESGFVIDKFPISRPNLTFSTLTVSNMSPEDSSIYLCSVAVSGANVLTFGAGSRLTVL.

This clone was found once. The V and J genes are TRBV28 and TRBJ2-7, with TRBD2 matching 8 bases. The germline V gene encodes CDR1 MDHEN and CDR2 SYDVKM. The CDR3 is made up of 12 amino acids. Trimming cost V 4 bases and J 7 bases; bases outside gene matches: 3. The CDR3 DNA is TGTGCCAGCAGTTACGGGAGGGGAGAGCAGTACTTC. Its translation is CASSYGRGEQYF.

As DNA, the CDR3 is TGTGCCAGCAGCAAAGAAACCCGGGACAGACAGACTAACTATGGCTACACCTTC. Protein: CASSKETRDRQTNYGYTF. This rearrangement joins TRBV21-1 to TRBJ1-2; TRBD1, the table's D call, was not compared with the DNA. TRBV21-1 is described as a pseudogene. CDR3 size: 18 residues.